These 11 T cell receptor beta chains came from one sample sequenced in a study of beta chain features in type 1 diabetes. Of the isolated RNA, all was reverse transcribed, and so the sequenced material was expressed TCRB transcripts. Method: immunoSEQ multiplex PCR; TCRdb's copy keeps in-frame clones and lacks some. The sample includes more than 550,000 clones, about 14% of them seen just once. These receptors lack a known antigen. Study results and limitations: In every one of the four CD4+ subsets, TCRB CDR3s were moderately but significantly shorter in Type 1 diabetes patients.

The sequencing input was naive CD4+ T cells from blood. Receptors originate from a man younger than 35 with type 1 diabetes.

This clone was seen a handful of times. The chain combines TRBV5-1 with TRBJ2-5; D ambiguous. Per germline, CDR1 SGHRS and CDR2 YFSETQ. Trimming pared 5 bases from V and 0 bases from J, leaving 11 bases between. The CDR3 is 14 residues long. DNA of the CDR3: TGCGCCAGCAGGTCCGAGAGGTACCAAGAGACCCAGTACTTC. The encoded protein is CASRSERYQETQYF.

This chain connects TRBV7-2 to TRBJ2-7; D gene unclear. CDR3 length: 16 residues. CDR1 SGHTA and CDR2 FQGNSA come from the germline V gene. Trimming shortened V by 3 bases and J by 1 base, and 16 bases separated the two germline ends. CDR3 sequence: CASSLIMAQPSYEQYF. CDR3 DNA sequence: TGTGCCAGCAGCTTGATTATGGCCCAACCGTCCTACGAGCAGTACTTC. Full variable domain (remainder filled in from reference TRBV7-2 and TRBJ2-7): GAGVSQSPSNKVTEKGKDVELRCDPISGHTALYWYRQSLGQGLEFLIYFQGNSAPDKSGLPSDRFSAERTGGSVSTLTIQRTQQEDSAVYLCASSLIMAQPSYEQYFGPGTRLTVT.

This clone was detected a few times. The chain employs TRBV7-2 and TRBJ1-2; D gene ambiguous. The V end was cut by 3 bases, the J end by 4 bases, with 6 bases between. The germline V gene encodes CDR1 SGHTA and CDR2 FQGNSA. CDR3 size: 12 residues. CDR3 nucleotide sequence: TGTGCCAGCAGCTTGGAGGTCTATGGCTACACCTTC. Translating gives CASSLEVYGYTF.

About this clone: Other DNA sequences from this sample encode an identical CDR3 as well. The V call is TRBV9, the J call TRBJ2-7, with 9 bases aligning to TRBD1. The V gene end was trimmed by 2 bases and the J gene end by 2 bases; junction bases not matched to a gene: 5. This CDR3 contains 15 residues. Germline V CDR1 and CDR2: SGDLS, YYNGEE. The CDR3 sequence: CASSVGTGGTYEQYF. CDR3 DNA: TGTGCCAGCAGCGTGGGAACAGGGGGCACCTACGAGCAGTACTTC.

This chain connects TRBV7-2 to TRBJ2-1; D possibly corresponds to TRBD1 (5 bases). The CDR3 covers 14 residues. From germline, CDR1 is SGHTA and CDR2 FQGNSA. The V end was cut by 5 bases, the J end by 6 bases, with 14 bases between. CDR3 residues: CASSRTQTVNEQFF. The CDR3 DNA reads TGTGCCAGCAGCCGCACACAGACAGTCAATGAGCAGTTCTTC.

This clone was seen more than once but under ten times. The chain joins TRBV29-1 to TRBJ2-1; D is possibly TRBD2 (7 bases). With 7 bases removed from V and 8 bases from J, the gap between germline ends came to 21 bases. This CDR3 has 14 residues. Germline assignment: CDR1 SQVTM and CDR2 ANQGSEA. The CDR3 here is CSALAGRGYDEQFF. In DNA, the CDR3 is TGCAGCGCCCTAGCAGGGAGGGGGTACGATGAGCAGTTCTTC.

In this sample, this clone turned up a few times. The V and J genes are TRBV5-1 and TRBJ2-1; a possible D gene is TRBD1 (6 bases). The CDR3 runs to 16 residues. V was pared by 0 bases and J by 2 bases, with 12 bases between. The germline CDR1 and CDR2 sequences are SGHRS and YFSETQ. The CDR3, as DNA: TGCGCCAGCAGCTTGGTTACAGGGCCCCCCTACAATGAGCAGTTCTTC. It translates to CASSLVTGPPYNEQFF.

This clone has more than one count but fewer than ten. J is TRBJ2-5 and V is TRBV9; maybe TRBD2 (6 bases). CDR1 is SGDLS, CDR2 YYNGEE, per germline. The CDR3 sequence is 12 residues long. Trimming removed 6 bases from V and 4 bases from J, with 10 bases in between. For the CDR3, the DNA is TGTGCCAGCACTGGGGGAGGAGAGACCCAGTACTTC. Amino acids: CASTGGGETQYF.

V gene TRBV5-1 combines with J gene TRBJ2-7; the match to TRBD2 covers 11 bases. With V trimmed by 4 bases and J by 0 bases, 3 bases remained unmatched. CDR1 is SGHRS, CDR2 YFSETQ, per germline. CDR3 length: 15 residues. As DNA, the CDR3 is TGCGCCAGCAGCGGGACTAGCGGACGCTCCTACGAGCAGTACTTC. The encoded protein is CASSGTSGRSYEQYF.

This clone was observed a handful of times. The chain links TRBV14 to TRBJ2-6; D possibly matches TRBD1 or TRBD2 (5 bases each). CDR1 and CDR2 from the germline V gene are SGHDN and FVKESK. Deletions cut 4 bases from V and 4 bases from J, with 17 bases between. CDR3 length equals 17 residues. CDR3 region: CASSLPPARGGANVLTF. DNA for the CDR3: TGTGCCAGCAGCCTTCCCCCCGCGAGGGGAGGGGCCAACGTCCTGACTTTC.

A few counts support this clone. This chain uses TRBV19 with TRBJ2-1; TRBD1 is a possible D gene (6 bases). There are 15 residues in the CDR3. With 7 bases removed from V and 0 bases from J, the gap between germline ends came to 13 bases. The germline CDR1 and CDR2 sequences are LNHDA and SQIVND (reference sequence). The CDR3 coding sequence is TGTGCCAGTATACCGACAGGAAGCTCCTACAATGAGCAGTTCTTC. It is translated as CASIPTGSSYNEQFF. Supplemented by reference TRBV19 and TRBJ2-1, the full variable domain reads DGGITQSPKYLFRKEGQNVTLSCEQNLNHDAMYWYRQDPGQGLRLIYYSQIVNDFQKGDIAEGYSVSREKKESFPLTVTSAQKNPTAFYLCASIPTGSSYNEQFFGPGTRLTVL.